Included here is one T cell receptor (beta chain) sequence, with context. Authors' analysis steps: Reference gene primer amplification in the assay estimated nucleated cell counts. Here immunoSEQ multiplex PCR was the method, and the copy in TCRdb shows in-frame clones only, minus some. V and J calls and clone size follow that table, whereas D and trimming were derived from the DNA. This table holds about 210,000 clones, approximately 86% found once. These data come from a study of blood T cell repertoires in COVID-19. Overall study context: Samples of COVID-19 (acute and convalescent) were obtained from the United States, Italy and Spain.

The germline gives CDR1 MDHEN, CDR2 SYDVKM. The CDR3 sequence is 16 residues long. V trimming: 2 bases; J trimming: 6 bases; junction bases outside the gene matches: 13. The sequenced sample consisted of peripheral blood. The sequence derives from a middle-aged man with acute or convalescent COVID-19. The V gene is TRBV28, the J gene TRBJ2-7; 7 bases fit TRBD2. The CDR3 is CASSLNPGGSLVEQYF. In DNA form, the CDR3 reads TGTGCCAGCAGTTTAAATCCAGGCGGGAGTTTAGTCGAGCAGTACTTC.